Listed here are 2 T cell receptor beta chains from one sample, sequenced in a study of blood T cell repertoires in COVID-19. TCRdb's table, derived via immunoSEQ multiplex PCR, lists solely in-frame clones and lacks some. The sample includes 60,000 or so clones, roughly 72% of them seen just once. Material: peripheral blood. The receptors shown here come from a woman in her forties or fifties with active or convalescent COVID-19.

This sequence joins TRBV2 and TRBJ2-1; 14 bases line up with TRBD2. J lost 6 bases, V lost 7 bases, and 8 bases had no gene match. Germline V gene data show CDR1 as SNHLY and CDR2 as FYNNEI. CDR3 size: 16 residues. The CDR3 sequence is CASTLPGLAGVNEQFF. CDR3 nucleotides: TGTGCCAGCACTCTACCGGGACTAGCGGGAGTCAATGAGCAGTTCTTC.

This rearrangement joins TRBV6-1 to TRBJ2-1; 8 bases agree with TRBD2. With 3 bases clipped from V and 7 bases from J, the junction kept 8 bases outside the gene matches. Germline V gene sequence: CDR1 MNHNS, CDR2 SASEGT. This CDR3 is built from 15 residues. The CDR3 nucleotides are TGTGCCAGCAGTGAGCAGAGCGGGAGTGGGAATGAGCAGTTCTTC. Residues: CASSEQSGSGNEQFF.